This T cell receptor (beta chain) was observed in a study of a mutant IDH1 vaccine in newly diagnosed glioma (dated by TCRdb to about 2021). The study in broad terms: Eight vaccinations were administered to patients in weeks 1, 3, 5, 7, 11, 15, 19 and 23, corresponding to visits V03 through V10. Vaccination was initiated 4-6 weeks after radiotherapy alone, or concurrently with temozolomide cycles in the chemotherapy-containing groups. Of the approximately 35 treated patients, about 60% were male and approximately 38% were female, and the mean age was about 40 years. Prior to enrollment, patients had been given standard therapy consisting of radiotherapy alone, temozolomide alone, or radiochemotherapy with temozolomide, with the combination given to most patients. Peripheral blood was drawn at six visits: V03 (baseline), V05, V07, V10, V12 and V13. Longitudinal TCRB deep sequencing was performed for fewer than 30 treated patients wherever samples were available for exploratory analyses. Overall study outcomes, separate from this receptor: Vaccine-induced immune responses across multiple MHC alleles were detected in over 80% of patients. Selection of PBMC samples for TCRB deep sequencing was based on availability. Pseudoprogression seemed to be unrelated to changes in the top peripheral T cell clonotypes found by TCRB sequencing. The authors stated that sample limitations prevented analyses of patient blood samples from being reproduced.

The germline V gene specifies SGHTA as CDR1 and FQGTGA as CDR2. Ends trimmed: V by 4 bases, J by 3 bases; bases unmatched to a gene: 10. Inclusive of the bounding cysteine and phenylalanine, the CDR3 is 17 residues long. Only CDR3 DNA remains: 51 bases, in frame from the first base. Regarding this clone: Which antigen it targets is not known. Per-base qualities were not stored, and no clone one base away is much larger.

Library generation was performed with the immunoSEQ multiplex PCR assay. The hsTCRB Kit was used according to the manufacturer's protocol to amplify rearranged TCR beta chain sequences. Sequencing of TCRB libraries was carried out on an Illumina MiSeq. On the authors' methods: Demultiplexing, trimming and gene mapping were performed with the kit vendor's proprietary platform. TCRdb carries this immuneACCESS record with in-frame sequences only. Its versions omit some clonotypes, under half of them owing to an unresolved V gene in the studies checked, with the rest unexplained. V and J calls and clone size are given by that table; D and trimming were obtained from the DNA. The table for this sample lists about 66,000 clones; approximately 84% of them were counted only once. Together, the top ten hold around 3.5% of the sample. What this sample's time point label stands for: week 11, during vaccination. Every vaccine dose consisted of 300 ug of a 20-mer mutant IDH1 peptide in Montanide, administered subcutaneously together with topical imiquimod. The donors had newly diagnosed IDH1-mutant astrocytomas of WHO grade 3 or 4 that showed loss of nuclear ATRX. The samples were drawn from NOA16, a multicentre, single-arm, open-label phase I trial in Germany that tested a mutant IDH1 peptide vaccine in humans for the first time. Genomic DNA for TCRB sequencing was extracted from EDTA blood using the DNeasy Blood and Tissue Kit.

This TCR derives from a man under 40 with glioma. The starting material was PBMCs, obtained from a glioma patient whose treatment included an IDH1 peptide vaccine. The chain was built from TRBV7-3 and TRBJ2-3, with 10 bases matching TRBD2. The CDR3 protein is CASSSGLAGDGTDTQYF. The DNA sequence is TGTGCCAGCAGCTCCGGGCTAGCGGGAGATGGGACAGATACGCAGTATTTT.